Below, 25 T cell receptor beta chains from the same sample are listed, as sequenced in a study of blood T cell dynamics during melanoma immunotherapy. Stated time point: pre-treatment baseline. TCRdb's table, derived via immunoSEQ multiplex PCR, lists solely in-frame clones and lacks some. The repertoire holds around 13,000 clones, with approximately 84% as singletons. The material was blood, obtained from a patient treated with checkpoint blockade. The receptors originated from a human donor with melanoma.

This clone was seen just once. The chain combines TRBV6-1 with TRBJ1-2; 10 nucleotides line up with TRBD1. This CDR3 contains 15 residues. The trim removed 4 bases at V and 2 bases at J, leaving 4 bases unmatched. Germline V lookup: CDR1 MNHNS, CDR2 SASEGT. The CDR3 DNA reads as TGTGCCAGCAGTGTCGGGACAGGGGAGAACTATGGCTACACCTTC. Amino acids: CASSVGTGENYGYTF.

This chain connects TRBV14 to TRBJ1-2; D is unresolved. Trimming cost V 2 bases and J 6 bases, with 10 bases left between them. CDR1 is SGHDN, CDR2 FVKESK, per germline. This CDR3 contains 13 residues. The CDR3 nucleotides read TGTGCCAGCAGCCAACTAACCCAAGATGGCTACACCTTC. Protein: CASSQLTQDGYTF.

This chain connects TRBV5-6 to TRBJ2-3, with 7 bases aligning to TRBD1. J gave up 2 bases and V 1 base, and 10 bases lay outside the gene matches. Germline V lookup: CDR1 SGHDT, CDR2 YYEEEE. This CDR3 contains 17 residues. CDR3 loop: CASSLTPGQQFTDTQYF. In nucleotides, the CDR3 is TGTGCCAGCAGCTTGACCCCGGGACAGCAATTCACAGATACGCAGTATTTT.

V gene TRBV9 combines with J gene TRBJ2-5; 8 bases match TRBD2. The CDR3 totals 17 residues. With V trimmed by 0 bases and J by 0 bases, 7 bases remained unmatched. Germline V gene data show CDR1 as SGDLS and CDR2 as YYNGEE. The DNA of the CDR3 is TGTGCCAGCAGCGTAGCTGGGGTAGCGGGGAACCAAGAGACCCAGTACTTC. Its translation is CASSVAGVAGNQETQYF.

The rearrangement joins TRBV2 to TRBJ1-2; D possibly corresponds to TRBD1 (5 bases). The germline gives CDR1 SNHLY, CDR2 FYNNEI. CDR3 length: 14 amino acids. Trimming took off 2 bases at V and 4 bases at J, with 11 bases between the two ends. CDR3 residues: CASSEQTGAYGYTF. The CDR3 nucleotides read TGTGCCAGCAGTGAACAAACTGGGGCCTATGGCTACACCTTC.

The genes are TRBV4-3 and TRBJ2-6; perhaps D is TRBD1 or TRBD2 (5 bases each). Germline lookup yields CDR1 LGHNA and CDR2 YSLEER. Trimming took off 0 bases at V and 4 bases at J, with 7 bases between the two ends. This CDR3 is built from 15 residues. This CDR3 is CASSQDGDGANVLTF. The DNA of the CDR3 is TGCGCCAGCAGCCAAGATGGGGACGGGGCCAACGTCCTGACTTTC.

This rearrangement joins TRBV6-5 to TRBJ1-1; the D gene is possibly TRBD1 (5 bases). Germline V gene lookup returns CDR1 MNHEY and CDR2 SVGAGI. The CDR3 extends over 14 amino acids. V was shortened by 5 bases and J by 4 bases, with 14 bases between the two germline ends. Written as DNA, the CDR3 is TGTGCCAGCAGTCCAAATGGGGCTCGCACTGAAGCTTTCTTT. Protein: CASSPNGARTEAFF.

The genes are TRBV21-1 and TRBJ2-7; TRBD1, the table's D call, lacks a check against the DNA. TRBV21-1 is labeled a pseudogene. The CDR3 contains 15 residues. The CDR3 spells CASSKARDREDEQYV. CDR3 in DNA: TGTGCCAGCAGCAAAGCGCGGGACAGAGAAGACGAGCAGTACGTC.

This clone has only one observation. This sequence joins TRBV5-5 and TRBJ2-7, with TRBD1 matching over 9 bases. CDR1 is SGHKS and CDR2 is YYEKEE in the germline V gene (reference sequence). This CDR3 comprises 14 residues. After removal of 6 bases from V and 5 bases from J, the junction contained 9 bases not matched to a gene. CDR3 DNA: TGTGCCAGCAATGTCGGACAGGGGTTTAACGAGCAGTACGTC. It yields the protein CASNVGQGFNEQYV.

This chain joins TRBV6-1 and TRBJ1-2; D is undetermined. CDR3 length: 17 amino acids. The germline gives CDR1 MNHNS, CDR2 SASEGT. V was clipped by 3 bases and J by 2 bases, with 19 bases between them. This CDR3 reads CASSDVHLLTLNYGYTF. CDR3 nucleotide sequence: TGTGCCAGCAGTGACGTCCACCTTTTGACGTTAAACTATGGCTACACCTTC.

In DNA form, the CDR3 reads TGTGCCAGCAGTTCACCGCTCACAGGGTTCTACGAGCAGTACTTC. Amino acid sequence: CASSSPLTGFYEQYF. The V and J genes are TRBV7-2 and TRBJ2-7; TRBD1 is a possible D gene (6 bases). Germline-derived CDR1 and CDR2 are SGHTA and FQGNSA. The V end lost 6 bases, the J end lost 3 bases, and 18 bases lay between the germline ends. The length of the CDR3 is 15 residues.

V is TRBV7-6 and J is TRBJ2-5; D remains unclear. Germline V gene lookup returns CDR1 SGHVS and CDR2 FNYEAQ. The CDR3 length is 9 residues. CDR3 in amino acids: CAVGETQYF. CDR3 nucleotides: TGTGCTGTGGGCGAGACCCAGTACTTC.

This sequence joins TRBV18 and TRBJ1-5; D unresolved. V was pared by 4 bases and J by 11 bases, with 15 bases between. Germline assignment: CDR1 KGHSH and CDR2 LQKENI. The CDR3 is made up of 13 amino acids. CDR3 amino acids: CASSRSEGMSQHF. The DNA for the CDR3 is TGTGCCAGCTCACGATCCGAGGGAATGTCCCAGCATTTT.

The chain has TRBV19 and TRBJ2-5; TRBD2 agrees at 11 bases. The junction had 7 bases not matched to a gene; V was cut back by 1 base and J by 12 bases. The CDR3 spans 14 residues. Germline loops: CDR1 LNHDA, CDR2 SQIVND (reference sequence). The CDR3 DNA sequence: TGTGCCAGTAGTATAGGGATAGCGGGGGGGAAAAAGTACTTC. Amino acid sequence: CASSIGIAGGKKYF.

V gene TRBV5-1 combines with J gene TRBJ1-6; 10 nucleotides align to TRBD1. This CDR3 comprises 16 residues. V shed 3 bases and J 7 bases; nucleotides not matched to a gene: 7. Germline V gene sequence: CDR1 SGHRS, CDR2 YFSETQ. The CDR3 here is CASSSGTGVSNSPLHF. Written as DNA, the CDR3 is TGCGCCAGCAGCTCCGGGACAGGGGTGAGCAATTCACCCCTCCACTTT.

The CDR3 reads CASSRTGIGQPQHF. The CDR3, as DNA: TGTGCCAGTAGTAGGACAGGGATCGGTCAGCCCCAGCATTTT. The V call is TRBV19, the J call TRBJ1-5, with 8 bases matching TRBD1. The CDR3 loop spans 14 amino acids. The trim removed 4 bases at V and 6 bases at J, leaving 5 bases unmatched. Germline CDR1 LNHDA, CDR2 SQIVND (reference sequence).

This rearrangement joins TRBV5-1 to TRBJ1-1, with 7 bases that match TRBD1. The germline gives CDR1 SGHRS, CDR2 YFSETQ. CDR3 length equals 14 residues. V gave up 4 bases and J gave up 4 bases; unmatched junction bases: 7. CDR3 in amino acids: CASSVTGSSTEAFF. DNA of the CDR3: TGCGCCAGCAGCGTGACAGGGTCAAGCACTGAAGCTTTCTTT.

The V gene is TRBV6-1, the J gene TRBJ2-3, with D possibly TRBD1 on 5 matching bases. Trimming removed 8 bases from V and 1 base from J, with 13 bases in between. The length of the CDR3 is 14 residues. From germline, CDR1 is MNHNS and CDR2 SASEGT. CDR3 sequence: CASSLDSGTDTQYF. The CDR3 DNA sequence: TGTGCCAGCTCCCTCGACAGTGGCACAGATACGCAGTATTTT.

The chain combines TRBV7-2 with TRBJ2-7, with 7 bases identical to TRBD2. CDR1 SGHTA and CDR2 FQGNSA come from the germline V gene. Losses at the gene ends were 5 bases for V and 2 bases for J; bases not matched to a gene: 9. The length of the CDR3 is 15 residues. The CDR3 DNA reads as TGTGCCAGCAGCCCCGCCATGGGGGGGGCCTACGAGCAGTACTTC. Its translation is CASSPAMGGAYEQYF.

The chain combines TRBV6-1 with TRBJ1-2; D unclear. This CDR3 has 12 amino acids. The germline V and J ends were trimmed by 3 bases and 4 bases, with 6 bases remaining between them. Looked up from germline, CDR1 is MNHNS and CDR2 is SASEGT. The CDR3 bases are TGTGCCAGCAGTGACATGTTCTATGGCTACACCTTC. Amino acid sequence: CASSDMFYGYTF.

The sample holds one count of this clone. V is TRBV14 and J is TRBJ2-5; 11 bases fit TRBD2. Losses at the gene ends were 1 base for V and 4 bases for J; bases not matched to a gene: 2. The CDR3 covers 15 residues. CDR1 and CDR2 from the germline V gene are SGHDN and FVKESK. CDR3 sequence (DNA): TGTGCCAGCAGCCAAGTAGCGGGGGGGCGAGAGACCCAGTACTTC. Protein: CASSQVAGGRETQYF. Complete variable domain (other parts from reference TRBV14 and TRBJ2-5): EAGVTQFPSHSVIEKGQTVTLRCDPISGHDNLYWYRRVMGKEIKFLLHFVKESKQDESGMPNNRFLAERTGGTYSTLKVQPAELEDSGVYFCASSQVAGGRETQYFGPGTRLLVL.

The chain joins TRBV6-6 to TRBJ2-2; TRBD1 aligns across 9 bases. The CDR3 covers 16 residues. The junction had 13 bases not matched to a gene; V was cut back by 6 bases and J by 8 bases. Germline V gene data show CDR1 as MNHNY and CDR2 as SVGAGI (reference sequence). The CDR3 nucleotides read TGTGCCAGCAGGGCGGGCTCGGACAGGGGTTCAGGGGAGCTGTTTTTT. Residues: CASRAGSDRGSGELFF.

The chain employs TRBV6-6 and TRBJ2-1, with D maybe TRBD1 (6 bases). Trimming removed 6 bases at V and 5 bases at J, with 17 bases between. The germline V gene encodes CDR1 MNHNY and CDR2 SVGAGI (reference sequence). The CDR3 is 15 residues long. In DNA, the CDR3 is TGTGCCAGCAGAGCCCAGGGGAAACACGACAATGAGCAGTTCTTC. As protein: CASRAQGKHDNEQFF.

The chain recombines TRBV5-8 with TRBJ1-2, with 8 bases matching TRBD1. V gave up 4 bases and J gave up 4 bases; unmatched junction bases: 6. Germline-derived CDR1 and CDR2 are SGHTS and YDEGEE. This CDR3 has 14 amino acids. In DNA, the CDR3 is TGTGCCAGCAGCCCTGGACAGGGTCCCTATGGCTACACCTTC. This encodes CASSPGQGPYGYTF.

The J gene is TRBJ2-6, the V gene TRBV19, with D unclear. Germline assignment: CDR1 LNHDA and CDR2 SQIVND (reference sequence). CDR3 size: 13 residues. The ends were cut back, 8 bases at V and 1 base at J, with 6 bases in the middle. In nucleotides, the CDR3 is TGTGCCAGTGAGAGATCTGGGGCCAACGTCCTGACTTTC. This codes for CASERSGANVLTF.